These 2 T cell receptor beta chains share one sample of origin, sequenced in a study. Each CDR3 protein is one row after TCRdb ran MiXCR on the RT-PCR reads. The sample has about 680,000 distinct CDR3 sequences, more than 13% seen once. The specimen was memory CD4+ T cells from blood. The receptors were gathered from a female donor in good health, serving as a healthy control.

This clonotype was seen more than once but under ten times. The V gene is TRBV2, the J gene TRBJ2-2, with D tentatively TRBD1 (5 bases). V was pared by 5 bases and J by 4 bases, with 11 bases between. From germline, CDR1 is SNHLY and CDR2 FYNNEI. The CDR3 sequence is 14 residues long. The CDR3 sequence is CASSRQIRTGELFF. CDR3 sequence (DNA): TGTGCCAGCAGTCGACAGATACGCACCGGGGAGCTGTTTTTT.

The chain recombines TRBV27 with TRBJ2-7; 8 bases fit TRBD1. CDR1 MNHEY and CDR2 SMNVEV come from the germline V gene (reference sequence). Trimming removed 6 bases from V and 2 bases from J; junction bases left unmatched: 6. This CDR3 is built from 14 residues. The CDR3 DNA reads TGTGCCAGCAGAAGACAGGGGTCGACCTACGAGCAGTACTTC. The encoded protein is CASRRQGSTYEQYF.